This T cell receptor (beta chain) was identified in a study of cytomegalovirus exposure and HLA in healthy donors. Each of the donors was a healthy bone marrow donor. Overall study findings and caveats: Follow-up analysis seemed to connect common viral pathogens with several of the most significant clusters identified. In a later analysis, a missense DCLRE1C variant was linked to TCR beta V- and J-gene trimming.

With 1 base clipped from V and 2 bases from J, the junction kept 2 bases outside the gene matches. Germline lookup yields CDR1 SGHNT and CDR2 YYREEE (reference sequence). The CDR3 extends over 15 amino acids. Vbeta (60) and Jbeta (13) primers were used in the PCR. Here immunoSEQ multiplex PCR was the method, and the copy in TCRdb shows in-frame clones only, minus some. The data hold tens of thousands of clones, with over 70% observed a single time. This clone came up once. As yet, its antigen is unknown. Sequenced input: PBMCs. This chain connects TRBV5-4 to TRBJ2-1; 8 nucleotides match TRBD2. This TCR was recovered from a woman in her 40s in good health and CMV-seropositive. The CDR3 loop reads CASSLTSGAYNEQFF. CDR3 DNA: TGTGCCAGCAGCTTGACTAGCGGTGCCTACAATGAGCAGTTCTTC.